Following are 8 T cell receptor beta chains from one sample sequenced in a study of blood T cell repertoires in COVID-19. Profiling relied on immunoSEQ multiplex PCR, and the TCRdb table lists in-frame clones only, not all of them. The data hold 470,000 or so clones, with around 89% observed a single time. Sequencing was carried out using peripheral blood. The receptors come from a woman in her thirties with acute or convalescent COVID-19.

This clone showed up just a few times. This sequence joins TRBV7-9 and TRBJ1-1; no reliable D call. CDR1 is SEHNR and CDR2 is FQNEAQ in the germline V gene (reference sequence). V dropped 1 base and J dropped 3 bases, with 6 bases sitting between them. The CDR3 runs 13 residues. CDR3 amino acids: CASSLVPDTEAFF. The CDR3 nucleotides are TGTGCCAGCAGCTTAGTCCCGGACACTGAAGCTTTCTTT.

This clone was counted once. V and J are TRBV13 and TRBJ2-1; perhaps TRBD2 as D (6 bases). The CDR3 length is 17 residues. Germline CDR1 and CDR2: PRHDT and FYEKMQ (reference sequence). V lost 2 bases and J 1 base, leaving 15 bases between the germline ends. CDR3 sequence (DNA): TGTGCCAGCAGCTTATTCGGGGGAAACCCTTCCTACAATGAGCAGTTCTTC. This sequence encodes CASSLFGGNPSYNEQFF.

This clone has a handful of counts. The rearrangement uses TRBV9 and TRBJ1-6; D gene uncertain. CDR3 size: 16 residues. CDR1 and CDR2 (germline): SGDLS, YYNGEE. V was trimmed by 0 bases and J by 7 bases, leaving 14 bases between them. The CDR3 DNA is TGTGCCAGCAGCGTAGCAGTAATGCCCGGGAATTCACCCCTCCACTTT. This codes for CASSVAVMPGNSPLHF.

The V gene is TRBV4-1, the J gene TRBJ2-1, with D possibly being TRBD1 (5 bases). V was pared by 4 bases and J by 3 bases, with 19 bases between. Germline CDR1 and CDR2: MGHRA and YSYEKL. CDR3 size: 17 residues. CDR3 DNA: TGCGCCAGCAGCCGGCCTTTCGACAGACAATTCTACAATGAGCAGTTCTTC. Translating it yields CASSRPFDRQFYNEQFF.

This clone was observed a single time. V gene TRBV15 combines with J gene TRBJ2-7; tentatively, D is TRBD1 (6 bases). The CDR3 contains 13 residues. CDR1 and CDR2 from the germline V gene are LNHNV and YYDKDF (reference sequence). V was pared by 3 bases and J by 2 bases, with 8 bases between. Here the CDR3 reads CATSSGDTYEQYF. The CDR3 DNA sequence: TGTGCCACCAGCAGTGGGGACACCTACGAGCAGTACTTC.

The rearrangement links TRBV25-1 to TRBJ1-4, with TRBD1 identical over 11 bases. The germline V gene has CDR1 MGHDK and CDR2 SYGVNS. CDR3 size: 16 residues. After removal of 8 bases from V and 4 bases from J, the junction contained 9 bases not matched to a gene. The CDR3 DNA reads as TGTGCCAGCGTTCCGGGACAGGGGGTTGGTAATGAAAAACTGTTTTTT. It encodes CASVPGQGVGNEKLFF.

The chain joins TRBV6-6 to TRBJ2-7; 9 bases match TRBD1. This CDR3 contains 17 residues. Per germline, CDR1 MNHNY and CDR2 SVGAGI (reference sequence). After removal of 5 bases from V and 4 bases from J, the junction contained 15 bases not matched to a gene. The CDR3 nucleotides read TGTGCCAGCAGTCGCGAAGGACCCGGGACAGGGTCATACGAGCAGTACTTC. Encoded protein: CASSREGPGTGSYEQYF.

The J gene is TRBJ1-5, the V gene TRBV4-1, with D perhaps matching TRBD1 (5 bases). V was clipped by 0 bases and J by 3 bases, with 18 bases between them. The CDR3 consists of 18 residues. Germline V gene data show CDR1 as MGHRA and CDR2 as YSYEKL. The CDR3 sequence: CASSQDQRGGRANQPQHF. Here the CDR3 DNA reads TGCGCCAGCAGCCAAGATCAGAGGGGCGGGAGGGCCAATCAGCCCCAGCATTTT.